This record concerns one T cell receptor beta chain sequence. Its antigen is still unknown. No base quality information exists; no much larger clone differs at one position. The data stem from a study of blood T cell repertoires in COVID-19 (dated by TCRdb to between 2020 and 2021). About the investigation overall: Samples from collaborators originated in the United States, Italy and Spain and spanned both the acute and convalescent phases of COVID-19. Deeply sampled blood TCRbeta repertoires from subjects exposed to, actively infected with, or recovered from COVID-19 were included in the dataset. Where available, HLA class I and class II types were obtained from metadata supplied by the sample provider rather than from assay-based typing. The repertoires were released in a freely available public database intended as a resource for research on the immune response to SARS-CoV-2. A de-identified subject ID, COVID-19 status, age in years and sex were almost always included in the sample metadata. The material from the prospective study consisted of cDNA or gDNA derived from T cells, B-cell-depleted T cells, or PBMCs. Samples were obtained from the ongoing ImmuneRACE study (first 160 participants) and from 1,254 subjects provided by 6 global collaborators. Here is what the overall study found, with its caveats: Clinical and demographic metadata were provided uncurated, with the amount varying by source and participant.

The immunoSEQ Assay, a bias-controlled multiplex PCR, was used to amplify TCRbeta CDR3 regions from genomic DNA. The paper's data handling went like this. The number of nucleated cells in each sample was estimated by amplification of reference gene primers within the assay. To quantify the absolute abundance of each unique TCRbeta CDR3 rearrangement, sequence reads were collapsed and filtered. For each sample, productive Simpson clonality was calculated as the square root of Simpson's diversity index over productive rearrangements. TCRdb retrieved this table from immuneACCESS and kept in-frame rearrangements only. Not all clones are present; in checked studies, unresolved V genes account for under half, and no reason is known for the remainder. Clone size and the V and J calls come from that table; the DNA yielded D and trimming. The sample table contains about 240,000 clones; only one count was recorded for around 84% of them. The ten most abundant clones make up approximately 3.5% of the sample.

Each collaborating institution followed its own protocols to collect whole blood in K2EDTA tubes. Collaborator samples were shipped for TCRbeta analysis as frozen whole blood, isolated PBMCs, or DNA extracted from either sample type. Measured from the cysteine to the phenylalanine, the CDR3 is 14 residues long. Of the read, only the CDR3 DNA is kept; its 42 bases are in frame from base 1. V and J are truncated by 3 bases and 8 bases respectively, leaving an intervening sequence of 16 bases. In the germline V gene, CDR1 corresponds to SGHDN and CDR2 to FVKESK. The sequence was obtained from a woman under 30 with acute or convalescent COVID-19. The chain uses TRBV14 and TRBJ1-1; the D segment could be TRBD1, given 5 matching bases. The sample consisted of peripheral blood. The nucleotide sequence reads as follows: TGTGCCAGCAGCCAGTTTCAGGGTTATGGGGAAGCTTTCTTT. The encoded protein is CASSQFQGYGEAFF.